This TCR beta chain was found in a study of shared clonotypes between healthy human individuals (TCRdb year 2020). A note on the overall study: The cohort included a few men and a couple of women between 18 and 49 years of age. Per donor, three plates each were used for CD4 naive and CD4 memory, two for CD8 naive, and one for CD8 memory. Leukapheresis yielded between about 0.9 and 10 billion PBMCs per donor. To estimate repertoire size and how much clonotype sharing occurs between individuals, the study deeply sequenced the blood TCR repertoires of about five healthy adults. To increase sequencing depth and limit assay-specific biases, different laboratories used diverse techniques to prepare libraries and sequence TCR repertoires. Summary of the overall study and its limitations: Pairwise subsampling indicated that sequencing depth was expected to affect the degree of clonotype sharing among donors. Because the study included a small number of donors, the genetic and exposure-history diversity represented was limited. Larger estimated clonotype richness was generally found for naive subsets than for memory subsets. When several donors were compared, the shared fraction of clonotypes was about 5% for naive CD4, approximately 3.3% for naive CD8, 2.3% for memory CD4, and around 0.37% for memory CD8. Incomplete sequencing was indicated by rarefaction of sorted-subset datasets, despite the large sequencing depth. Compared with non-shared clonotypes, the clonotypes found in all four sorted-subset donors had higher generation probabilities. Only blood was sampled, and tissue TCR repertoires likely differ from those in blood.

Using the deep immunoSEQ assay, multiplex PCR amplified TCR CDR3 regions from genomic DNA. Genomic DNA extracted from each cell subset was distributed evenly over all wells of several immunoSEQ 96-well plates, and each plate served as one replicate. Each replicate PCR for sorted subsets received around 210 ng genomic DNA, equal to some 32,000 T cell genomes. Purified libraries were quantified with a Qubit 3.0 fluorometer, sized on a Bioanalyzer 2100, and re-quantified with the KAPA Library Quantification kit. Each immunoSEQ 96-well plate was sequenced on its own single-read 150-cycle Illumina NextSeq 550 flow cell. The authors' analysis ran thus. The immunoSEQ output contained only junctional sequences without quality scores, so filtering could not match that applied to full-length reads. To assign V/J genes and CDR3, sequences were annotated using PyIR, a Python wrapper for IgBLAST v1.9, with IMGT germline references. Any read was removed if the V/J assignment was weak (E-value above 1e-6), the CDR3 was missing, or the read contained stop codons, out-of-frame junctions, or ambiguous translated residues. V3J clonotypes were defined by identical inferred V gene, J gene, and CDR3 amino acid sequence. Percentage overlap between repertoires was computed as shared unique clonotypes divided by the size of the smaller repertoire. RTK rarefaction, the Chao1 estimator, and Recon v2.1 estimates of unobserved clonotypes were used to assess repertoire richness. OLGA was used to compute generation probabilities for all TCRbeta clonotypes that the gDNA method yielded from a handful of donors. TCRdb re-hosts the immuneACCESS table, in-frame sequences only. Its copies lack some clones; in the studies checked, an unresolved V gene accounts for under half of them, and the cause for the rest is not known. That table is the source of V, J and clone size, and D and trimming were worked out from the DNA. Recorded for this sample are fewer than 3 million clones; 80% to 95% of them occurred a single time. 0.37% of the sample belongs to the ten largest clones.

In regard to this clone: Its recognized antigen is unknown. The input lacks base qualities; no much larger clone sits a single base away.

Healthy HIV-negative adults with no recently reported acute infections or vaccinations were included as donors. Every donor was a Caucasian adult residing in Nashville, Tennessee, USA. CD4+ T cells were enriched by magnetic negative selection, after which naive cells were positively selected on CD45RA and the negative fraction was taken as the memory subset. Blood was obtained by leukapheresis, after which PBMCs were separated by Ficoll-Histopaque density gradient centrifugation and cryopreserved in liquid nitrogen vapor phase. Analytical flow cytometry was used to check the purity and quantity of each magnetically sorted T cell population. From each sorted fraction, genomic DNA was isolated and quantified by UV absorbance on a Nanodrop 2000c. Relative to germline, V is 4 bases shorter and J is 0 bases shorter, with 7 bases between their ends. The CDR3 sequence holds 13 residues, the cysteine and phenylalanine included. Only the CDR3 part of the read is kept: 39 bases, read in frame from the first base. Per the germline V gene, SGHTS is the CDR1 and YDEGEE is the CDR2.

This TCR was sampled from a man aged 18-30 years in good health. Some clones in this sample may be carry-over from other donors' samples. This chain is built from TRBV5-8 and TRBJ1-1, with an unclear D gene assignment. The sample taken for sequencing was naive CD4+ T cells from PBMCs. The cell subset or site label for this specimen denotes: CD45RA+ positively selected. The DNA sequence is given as TGTGCCAGCAGCCGGTGGCTGAACACTGAAGCTTTCTTT. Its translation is CASSRWLNTEAFF.